The TCR beta chain under discussion was sequenced for a study of blood T cell dynamics during melanoma immunotherapy. Study background: First-line therapy was either pembrolizumab or nivolumab with ipilimumab for metastatic melanoma.

This clone showed up just once. Generated by immunoSEQ multiplex PCR, the TCRdb table keeps only in-frame clones and is missing some. The sample has around 10,000 clones, less than 85% seen once; the top ten hold over 15%. Indicated time point: pre-treatment baseline. The CDR3 sequence is 14 residues long. Germline CDR1 and CDR2: SGHAT and FQDESV (reference sequence). V was trimmed by 5 bases and J by 0 bases, leaving 10 bases between them. The TCR originated in a human donor with melanoma. The material sequenced was blood, taken from a patient treated with checkpoint blockade. The chain joins TRBV11-1 to TRBJ1-1; weak D call: TRBD1 (6 bases). The CDR3 spells CASSPDRLNTEAFF. CDR3 DNA: TGTGCCAGCAGCCCGGACAGACTGAACACTGAAGCTTTCTTT.